This passage covers 22 T cell receptor beta chains from one sample sequenced in a study of graft-versus-host responses after intestinal transplantation. No antigens are known for them. TCRdb keeps only in-frame clones here, not all; method: immunoSEQ multiplex PCR. In the table there are about 120,000 clones, about 95% of which are singletons. The specimen comprised unstimulated CD8+ T cells sorted from spleen or lymph node cells, sampled before intestinal transplant. These receptors were collected from a human donor who received an intestinal transplant.

The chain has TRBV6-4 and TRBJ2-1; D call uncertain. CDR3 size: 16 residues. The V end was cut by 6 bases, the J end by 2 bases, with 17 bases between. Germline CDR1 MRHNA, CDR2 SNTAGT. CDR3 region: CASSARPVTPYNEQFF. The CDR3 nucleotides read TGTGCCAGCAGCGCCAGACCAGTGACGCCCTACAATGAGCAGTTCTTC.

J is TRBJ2-1 and V is TRBV13; TRBD1 or TRBD2 may be the D gene (5 bases each). The V and J ends lost 9 bases and 8 bases respectively, with 8 bases between them. This CDR3 has 10 residues. Germline-derived CDR1 and CDR2 are PRHDT and FYEKMQ (reference sequence). This CDR3 reads CASLGDEQFF. The CDR3 DNA reads TGTGCCAGTTTGGGGGATGAGCAGTTCTTC.

This chain connects TRBV27 to TRBJ1-1; D unresolved. Deletions cut 6 bases from V and 6 bases from J, with 8 bases between. The CDR3 length is 11 residues. CDR1 is MNHEY and CDR2 is SMNVEV in the germline V gene (reference sequence). The CDR3 loop is CASSSGPEAFF. The CDR3 DNA sequence: TGTGCCAGCAGCAGTGGCCCTGAAGCTTTCTTT.

The chain has TRBV6-4 and TRBJ2-1; D not resolved. V lost 6 bases and J lost 0, with 9 bases in between. The CDR3 totals 14 residues. The germline gives CDR1 MRHNA, CDR2 SNTAGT. CDR3 amino acids: CASRDPFSYNEQFF. The CDR3 nucleotides are TGTGCCAGCAGGGATCCCTTCTCCTACAATGAGCAGTTCTTC.

This chain uses TRBV6-1 with TRBJ1-3, with D unclear. The germline gives CDR1 MNHNS, CDR2 SASEGT. The CDR3 consists of 14 residues. Trimming cost V 5 bases and J 0 bases, with 8 bases left between them. CDR3 in DNA: TGTGCCAGCAGTTTCGGTAGCTCTGGAAACACCATATATTTT. Amino acid sequence: CASSFGSSGNTIYF.

The V and J genes are TRBV6-5 and TRBJ1-5, with a tentative D call TRBD1 (5 bases). The V end lost 0 bases, the J end lost 0 bases, and 9 bases lay between the germline ends. CDR3 length equals 16 residues. CDR1 is MNHEY, CDR2 SVGAGI, per germline. CDR3 sequence: CASSYSSTGSNQPQHF. In DNA, the CDR3 is TGTGCCAGCAGTTACTCGTCCACAGGTAGCAATCAGCCCCAGCATTTT.

This chain links TRBV6-6 with TRBJ1-5; a weak D match, TRBD1 (6 bases). Deletions cut 3 bases from V and 5 bases from J, with 14 bases between. CDR3 length equals 15 residues. Germline CDR1 is MNHNY and CDR2 is SVGAGI (reference sequence). This chain's CDR3 is CASSYSQGDDQPQHF. The CDR3 DNA reads as TGTGCCAGCAGTTATTCACAGGGAGACGATCAGCCCCAGCATTTT.

This clone was recorded only once. This chain connects TRBV5-1 to TRBJ2-7, with 8 nucleotides matching TRBD1. Per germline, CDR1 SGHRS and CDR2 YFSETQ. The CDR3 totals 15 residues. Trimming took 4 bases from V and 1 from J; bases not matched to a gene: 7. The CDR3 sequence is CASSLDRVRSYEQYF. CDR3 nucleotide sequence: TGCGCCAGCAGCCTGGACAGGGTGAGGTCCTACGAGCAGTACTTC.

V is TRBV7-9 and J is TRBJ2-2; D not resolved. V shed 6 bases and J shed 1 base, with 12 bases lying between them. This CDR3 spans 15 amino acids. CDR1 SEHNR and CDR2 FQNEAQ come from the germline V gene (reference sequence). This CDR3 reads CASRTIQKNTGELFF. The CDR3, as DNA: TGTGCCAGCAGAACCATACAGAAGAACACCGGGGAGCTGTTTTTT.

This clone was observed once. The V and J genes are TRBV5-6 and TRBJ2-1; the match to TRBD2 covers 10 bases. CDR1 and CDR2 from the germline V gene are SGHDT and YYEEEE. V was pared by 4 bases and J by 6 bases, with 7 bases of the junction left unmatched. The CDR3 length is 15 residues. DNA of the CDR3: TGTGCCAGCAGCCAGAGGGCTAGCGGGGGCAATGAGCAGTTCTTC. It translates to CASSQRASGGNEQFF. The whole variable domain, remainder taken from reference TRBV5-6 and TRBJ2-1, is DAGVTQSPTHLIKTRGQQVTLRCSPKSGHDTVSWYQQALGQGPQFIFQYYEEEERQRGNFPDRFSGHQFPNYSSELNVNALLLGDSALYLCASSQRASGGNEQFFGPGTRLTVL.

A note on this clone: At one of its ends the junction is not consistent with the germline gene, which may arise from a read error. The same CDR3 can be traced to other DNA sequences in this sample. This CDR3 is CASSSGQGAGYEQYF. The CDR3, as DNA: TGTGCTAGCAGCTCCGGACAGGGGGCGGGGTACGAGCAGTACTTC. The rearrangement uses TRBV7-7 and TRBJ2-7; 11 positions agree with TRBD1. The CDR3 is made up of 15 amino acids. CDR1 and CDR2 (germline): SSHAT, FNYEAQ (reference sequence). The complete variable domain, with remaining parts taken from reference TRBV7-7 and TRBJ2-7, reads GAGVSQSPRYKVTKRGQDVTLRCDPISSHATLYWYQQALGQGPEFLTYFNYEAQPDKSGLPSDRFSAERPEGSISTLTIQRTEQRDSAMYRCASSSGQGAGYEQYFGPGTRLTVT.

The sample holds one count of this clone. J is TRBJ2-7 and V is TRBV2; no reliable D call. CDR3 size: 13 residues. V was trimmed by 0 bases and J by 12 bases, leaving 15 bases between them. Germline CDR1 reads SNHLY; CDR2 reads FYNNEI. CDR3 protein: CASSEAHGAWRYF. CDR3 DNA sequence: TGTGCCAGCAGTGAAGCGCACGGAGCCTGGCGGTACTTC.

V usage is TRBV30 and J usage is TRBJ1-2, with D uncertain. Germline CDR1 and CDR2: GTSNPN and SVGIG (reference sequence). CDR3 length: 13 residues. V was trimmed by 0 bases and J by 7 bases, leaving 12 bases between them. The CDR3: CAWSVQKTSGYTF. CDR3 DNA sequence: TGTGCCTGGAGTGTACAGAAAACCTCTGGCTACACCTTC.

This clone showed up just once. The V and J genes are TRBV11-2 and TRBJ2-3; 7 nucleotides match TRBD1. V was pared by 3 bases and J by 3 bases, with 6 bases of the junction left unmatched. The CDR3 totals 15 residues. Germline lookup yields CDR1 SGHAT and CDR2 FQNNGV. This CDR3 is CASSLTGIITDTQYF. The CDR3 DNA reads as TGTGCCAGCAGCTTGACAGGGATTATAACAGATACGCAGTATTTT.

The chain combines TRBV27 with TRBJ1-2; 8 positions agree with TRBD1. J gave up 2 bases and V 3 bases, and 8 bases lay outside the gene matches. Looked up from germline, CDR1 is MNHEY and CDR2 is SMNVEV (reference sequence). The CDR3 has 16 residues. CDR3 bases: TGTGCCAGCAGTTTCTCCGGACAGGGAGGGAACTATGGCTACACCTTC. It encodes CASSFSGQGGNYGYTF.

The table lists this clone with a count of one. The V gene is TRBV18, the J gene TRBJ2-1; weak D call: TRBD1 (5 bases). Trimming shortened V by 2 bases and J by 7 bases, and 9 bases separated the two germline ends. The CDR3 covers 13 residues. CDR1 KGHSH and CDR2 LQKENI come from the germline V gene. The CDR3 reads CASSPGRGNEQFF. For the CDR3, the DNA is TGTGCCAGCTCACCAGGTAGGGGTAATGAGCAGTTCTTC.

This rearrangement joins TRBV9 to TRBJ2-1; maybe TRBD2 (6 bases). Germline values: CDR1 SGDLS, CDR2 YYNGEE. This CDR3 has 17 residues. V lost 0 bases and J lost 7, with 20 bases in between. The chain's CDR3 is CASSVEAGPGGENEQFF. The CDR3 DNA is TGTGCCAGCAGCGTAGAGGCCGGGCCTGGCGGGGAGAATGAGCAGTTCTTC.

There are a few counts of this clone. Germline is not matched at one junction end, which may reflect a read error. V and J are TRBV6-4 and TRBJ1-2, with D unresolved. Per the germline V gene, CDR1 is MRHNA and CDR2 is SNTAGT. This CDR3 spans 11 amino acids. CDR3 loop: CASSVPVPELF. DNA for the CDR3: TGTGCCAGCAGTGTCCCGGTCCCGGAGCTTTTC.

Details on this clone: The identical CDR3 is also encoded by other nucleotide sequences in the sample. The rearrangement links TRBV5-6 to TRBJ1-5; 11 bases match TRBD1. V was clipped by 2 bases and J by 7 bases; unmatched bases: 5. The V gene's germline CDR1 is SGHDT and CDR2 YYEEEE. The CDR3 spans 15 residues. DNA for the CDR3: TGTGCCAGCAGCTTAGGACAGGGGGCATGGCAGCCCCAGCATTTT. It is translated as CASSLGQGAWQPQHF.

V is TRBV5-1 and J is TRBJ2-1; 8 nucleotides align to TRBD1. Trimming took 0 bases from V and 6 from J; bases not matched to a gene: 8. The length of the CDR3 is 16 residues. Germline lookup yields CDR1 SGHRS and CDR2 YFSETQ. In DNA, the CDR3 is TGCGCCAGCAGCTTGGGGGACAGGCTGGTTGGCAATGAGCAGTTCTTC. This encodes CASSLGDRLVGNEQFF. Full variable domain (missing parts from reference TRBV5-1 and TRBJ2-1): KAGVTQTPRYLIKTRGQQVTLSCSPISGHRSVSWYQQTPGQGLQFLFEYFSETQRNKGNFPGRFSGRQFSNSRSEMNVSTLELGDSALYLCASSLGDRLVGNEQFFGPGTRLTVL.

This chain joins TRBV7-9 and TRBJ1-1; D is ambiguous. The length of the CDR3 is 16 residues. Trimming removed 4 bases at V and 1 base at J, with 16 bases between. CDR1 SEHNR and CDR2 FQNEAQ come from the germline V gene (reference sequence). CDR3 sequence: CASSSTITTENTEAFF. The CDR3 region has the DNA TGTGCCAGCAGCTCCACTATAACCACAGAGAACACTGAAGCTTTCTTT.

The gene calls are TRBV9 and TRBJ2-5, with a weak D call TRBD1 (8 bases). The J call is doubtful: the DNA matches TRBJ2-7 better. CDR3 length equals 16 residues. Looked up from germline, CDR1 is SGDLS and CDR2 is YYNGEE. DNA of the CDR3: TGTGCCAGCAGCCCACAGGGGGGGTTTTTCTCCTACGAGCAGTACTTC. It is translated as CASSPQGGFFSYEQYF.